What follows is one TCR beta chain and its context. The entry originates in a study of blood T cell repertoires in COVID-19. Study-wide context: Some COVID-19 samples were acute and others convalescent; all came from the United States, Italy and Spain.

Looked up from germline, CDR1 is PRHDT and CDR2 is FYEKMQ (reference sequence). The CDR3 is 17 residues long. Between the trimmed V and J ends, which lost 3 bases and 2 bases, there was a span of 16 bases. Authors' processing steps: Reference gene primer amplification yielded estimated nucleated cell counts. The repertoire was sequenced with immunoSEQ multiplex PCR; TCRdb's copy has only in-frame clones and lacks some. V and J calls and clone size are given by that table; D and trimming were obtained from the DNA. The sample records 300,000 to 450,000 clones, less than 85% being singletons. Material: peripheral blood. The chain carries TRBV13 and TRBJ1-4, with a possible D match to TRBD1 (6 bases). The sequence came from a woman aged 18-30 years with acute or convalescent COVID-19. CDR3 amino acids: CASSFSLYRATNEKLFF. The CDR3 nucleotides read TGTGCCAGCAGCTTTTCACTCTACAGGGCCACTAATGAAAAACTGTTTTTT.